This TCR beta chain was documented in a study of CD8+ T cells in alopecia areata. Study conclusions and caveats: Association of baseline CD8+ expansion with response is uncertain owing to one nonresponder. Clonality in lesional scalp, especially alopecia totalis/universalis, exceeded that of normal scalp.

In germline, CDR1 is MDHEN, CDR2 SYDVKM. V trimming: 2 bases; J trimming: 4 bases; junction bases outside the gene matches: 4. The CDR3 loop spans 14 amino acids. As for treatment: oral pan-JAK inhibitor, 5-10 mg twice daily. From alopecia areata patients, lesional scalp punch biopsies and peripheral blood were collected. RNA was isolated and reverse transcribed to cDNA, the sequencing template. Clones were sequenced by immunoSEQ multiplex PCR, and TCRdb holds only the in-frame ones, with some missing. The sample includes about 190,000 clones, 50% to 60% of them seen just once. Remarks on this clone: Antigen specificity is unknown.

This sample comprised CD4+ T cells sorted from blood, obtained at week 4, from a patient treated with tofacitinib. The rearrangement joins TRBV28 to TRBJ2-5; 7 bases fit TRBD2. This sequence was found in a human donor with alopecia areata. CDR3 nucleotide sequence: TGTGCCAGCAGTTTAGGCGGGAGTTCAGAGACCCAGTACTTC. It specifies CASSLGGSSETQYF.